This T cell receptor beta chain was sequenced during a study of read filtering for tumor transcriptome and immune sequencing. About the research overall: RNA-seq yielded only roughly 75 to 1,400 TCR reads, IR-seq about 3.5 to 10.27 million. Study-wide findings and caveats: Approximately 80% of IR-seq clonotypes had one read, totaling about 3.5% of reads; RNA-seq: 74.6% and 44.6%. Even smaller IR-seq throughput identified most shared clonotypes.

This library used about 400 ng RNA and molecular barcoded adaptors spanning alpha/delta and beta/gamma chains. Each CDR3 protein gets one entry after TCRdb re-called the reads with MiXCR. The sample includes some 120,000 distinct CDR3 sequences, 10% to 15% of them seen just once. The CDR3 sequence is 13 residues long. Germline V gene lookup returns CDR1 KGHSH and CDR2 LQKENI. V gave up 0 bases and J gave up 7 bases; unmatched junction bases: 2. This clonotype showed up many times. Its antigen is currently unknown. V and J are TRBV18 and TRBJ1-1, with 7 bases aligning to TRBD1. This clonotype originated in a donor aged 40 or older with multiple myeloma. Input material: a population of CD138-negative cells sorted from bone marrow. The CDR3 protein is CASSPPHRGEAFF. The CDR3 nucleotides read TGTGCCAGCTCACCACCTCACAGGGGTGAAGCTTTCTTT.